A selection of T cell receptor beta chains follows, all from one sample in a study of human T cells and chemical hapten exposure. From the 5' RACE reads, TCRdb called clonotypes with MiXCR, one entry per CDR3 protein. The sample has approximately 150,000 distinct CDR3 sequences, around 4% seen once; the top ten hold around 1.5%. The receptor source for this set is a female donor in good health. Each CDR3 is given with its conserved first and last residue. The D gene is left open where the match is weak. Size is stated for part of the rows, as once, few or many counts, or as a class when the clone is expanded.

j_gene: TRBJ2-7; abundance: many; d_gene: -; len: 13; v_gene: TRBV2; CDR3nt: TGTGCCAGCAGTGAAGCGCTTGGCTACGAGCAGTACTTC; CDR3aa: CASSEALGYEQYF
j_gene: TRBJ2-7; abundance: many; d_gene: TRBD2; len: 18; v_gene: TRBV4-2; CDR3nt: TGTGCCAGCAGCCAAGATTGGGCTAGCGGCGAGGGGTCCTACGAGCAGTACTTC; CDR3aa: CASSQDWASGEGSYEQYF
j_gene: TRBJ2-3; abundance: many; d_gene: -; len: 12; v_gene: TRBV29-1; CDR3nt: TGCAGCGCTGACGGTGGCGCAGATACGCAGTATTTT; CDR3aa: CSADGGADTQYF
j_gene: TRBJ1-1; abundance: -; d_gene: -; len: 15; v_gene: TRBV25-1; CDR3nt: TGTGCCAGCTGCCCCACGGGACGGATCAACACTGAAGCTTTCTTT; CDR3aa: CASCPTGRINTEAFF
j_gene: TRBJ2-1; abundance: many; d_gene: -; len: 14; v_gene: TRBV9; CDR3nt: TGTGCCAGCAGCGTAGTTTTAGGGGGGAATGAGCAGTTCTTC; CDR3aa: CASSVVLGGNEQFF
j_gene: TRBJ1-3; abundance: many; d_gene: -; len: 16; v_gene: TRBV7-8; CDR3nt: TGTGCCAGCAGCCCATCCGGAGGCCTCTCTGGAAACACCATATATTTT; CDR3aa: CASSPSGGLSGNTIYF
j_gene: TRBJ2-2; abundance: many; d_gene: -; len: 15; v_gene: TRBV5-1; CDR3nt: TGCGCCAGCAGCTCACGGACAGAGTTTGGCGGGGAGCTGTTTTTT; CDR3aa: CASSSRTEFGGELFF
j_gene: TRBJ1-1; abundance: -; d_gene: -; len: 14; v_gene: TRBV7-2; CDR3nt: TGTGCCAGCAGCTCGGCAGGAACTTTGGGTGAAGCTTTCTTT; CDR3aa: CASSSAGTLGEAFF
j_gene: TRBJ1-5; abundance: -; d_gene: TRBD1; len: 18; v_gene: TRBV27; CDR3nt: TGCACCAGCAGTGTTATTCGAGCCCTACAGGGGATAATTCAGCCCCAGCATTTT; CDR3aa: CTSSVIRALQGIIQPQHF
j_gene: TRBJ2-3; abundance: -; d_gene: TRBD2; len: 18; v_gene: TRBV7-2; CDR3nt: TGTGCCAGCAGCTTAGCCCGACTAGCGGGGGGCCGCACAGATACGCAGTATTTT; CDR3aa: CASSLARLAGGRTDTQYF
j_gene: TRBJ1-1; abundance: many; d_gene: TRBD1; len: 15; v_gene: TRBV20-1; CDR3nt: TGCAGTGCTAGAGATTGGACAGGTTTGAACACTGAAGCTTTCTTT; CDR3aa: CSARDWTGLNTEAFF
j_gene: TRBJ2-2; abundance: few; d_gene: -; len: 16; v_gene: TRBV7-2; CDR3nt: TGTGCCAGCAGCTTAGAACGGAGGGGTCACACCGGGGAGCTGTTTTTT; CDR3aa: CASSLERRGHTGELFF
j_gene: TRBJ2-2; abundance: many; d_gene: -; len: 14; v_gene: TRBV5-1; CDR3nt: TGCGCCAGCAGCTTCGAGGTTGGGGCCGGGGAGCTGTTTTTT; CDR3aa: CASSFEVGAGELFF
j_gene: TRBJ1-2; abundance: many; d_gene: -; len: 12; v_gene: TRBV30; CDR3nt: TGTGCCTGGAATACAGGGAGGGCTGGCTACACCTTC; CDR3aa: CAWNTGRAGYTF
j_gene: TRBJ1-4; abundance: many; d_gene: TRBD1; len: 17; v_gene: TRBV5-1; CDR3nt: TGCGCCAGCAGCTTGTGGTCAAAGGGGGCGCGGGATGAAAAACTGTTTTTT; CDR3aa: CASSLWSKGARDEKLFF
j_gene: TRBJ1-4; abundance: many; d_gene: -; len: 14; v_gene: TRBV5-5; CDR3nt: TGTGCCAGCAGCTTGTTACAGGGTAGTGAAAAACTGTTTTTT; CDR3aa: CASSLLQGSEKLFF
j_gene: TRBJ1-2; abundance: few; d_gene: TRBD1; len: 16; v_gene: TRBV10-3; CDR3nt: TGTGCCACCAGACGCAACCCCGGACAGGGGGCGGATGGCTACACCTTC; CDR3aa: CATRRNPGQGADGYTF
j_gene: TRBJ1-1; abundance: many; d_gene: -; len: 12; v_gene: TRBV6-6; CDR3nt: TGTGCCAGCAGTCCAGTGAACACTGAAGCTTTCTTT; CDR3aa: CASSPVNTEAFF
j_gene: TRBJ1-2; abundance: many; d_gene: -; len: 12; v_gene: TRBV7-9; CDR3nt: TGTGCCAGCAGCTTCTCGGACTATGGCTACACCTTC; CDR3aa: CASSFSDYGYTF
j_gene: TRBJ1-2; abundance: many; d_gene: TRBD1; len: 15; v_gene: TRBV11-2; CDR3nt: TGTGCCAGCAGCTTAGGGACAGGGATCAACTATGGCTACACCTTC; CDR3aa: CASSLGTGINYGYTF
j_gene: TRBJ1-1; abundance: many; d_gene: -; len: 12; v_gene: TRBV12-3/TRBV12-4; CDR3nt: TGTGCCAGCAGCAGATGGACCACTGAAGCTTTCTTT; CDR3aa: CASSRWTTEAFF
j_gene: TRBJ2-7; abundance: -; d_gene: -; len: 13; v_gene: TRBV6-1; CDR3nt: TGTGCCAGTTCACGGGACGTATCCTACGAGCAGTACTTC; CDR3aa: CASSRDVSYEQYF
j_gene: TRBJ1-2; abundance: many; d_gene: -; len: 16; v_gene: TRBV12-3/TRBV12-4; CDR3nt: TGTGCCAGCAGTTTAAATGGCAGGAACGCTAACTATGGCTACACCTTC; CDR3aa: CASSLNGRNANYGYTF
j_gene: TRBJ2-7; abundance: many; d_gene: TRBD2; len: 16; v_gene: TRBV4-1; CDR3nt: TGCGCCAGCAGCCAAAGGGCGGCTAGCGGCCCCTACGAGCAGTACTTC; CDR3aa: CASSQRAASGPYEQYF
j_gene: TRBJ1-1; abundance: many; d_gene: -; len: 14; v_gene: TRBV7-3; CDR3nt: TGTGCCAGCAGCTTAGGGCATACGAACACTGAAGCTTTCTTT; CDR3aa: CASSLGHTNTEAFF
j_gene: TRBJ2-3; abundance: many; d_gene: TRBD2; len: 17; v_gene: TRBV7-2; CDR3nt: TGTGCCAGCAGCTTAGATCGGCGGGGGGGCGGCGCAGATACGCAGTATTTT; CDR3aa: CASSLDRRGGGADTQYF
j_gene: TRBJ1-2; abundance: many; d_gene: -; len: 13; v_gene: TRBV12-3/TRBV12-4; CDR3nt: TGTGCCAGCAGTTTGGAAAAGGTTTATGGCTACACCTTC; CDR3aa: CASSLEKVYGYTF
j_gene: TRBJ2-7; abundance: few; d_gene: TRBD1; len: 15; v_gene: TRBV4-2; CDR3nt: TGTGCCAGCAGCCAAGTAGGGCAGGGGGACTACGAGCAGTACTTC; CDR3aa: CASSQVGQGDYEQYF
j_gene: TRBJ2-3; abundance: many; d_gene: -; len: 14; v_gene: TRBV7-2; CDR3nt: TGTGCCAGCAGCTTGGGCATCGGCGCAGATACGCAGTATTTT; CDR3aa: CASSLGIGADTQYF
j_gene: TRBJ1-6; abundance: many; d_gene: -; len: 17; v_gene: TRBV20-1; CDR3nt: TGCAGTGCTAGATCCTCGGACGGGAGACTCTATAATTCACCCCTCCACTTT; CDR3aa: CSARSSDGRLYNSPLHF
j_gene: TRBJ2-3; abundance: many; d_gene: -; len: 19; v_gene: TRBV13; CDR3nt: TGTGCCAGCAGCTTAAATGTTCCGTATGACTTCCGACGGACAGATACGCAGTATTTT; CDR3aa: CASSLNVPYDFRRTDTQYF
j_gene: TRBJ1-2; abundance: many; d_gene: -; len: 13; v_gene: TRBV12-3/TRBV12-4; CDR3nt: TGTGCCAGCGGGTCATTGGGGTCCTATGGCTACACCTTC; CDR3aa: CASGSLGSYGYTF
j_gene: TRBJ1-3; abundance: many; d_gene: -; len: 16; v_gene: TRBV7-2; CDR3nt: TGTGCCAGCAGTCCCCTCACGTGGGGGTATGGAAACACCATATATTTT; CDR3aa: CASSPLTWGYGNTIYF
j_gene: TRBJ2-3; abundance: -; d_gene: TRBD2; len: 15; v_gene: TRBV5-4; CDR3nt: TGTGCCAGCAGCTCAGGACTAGCGGGGACAGATACGCAGTATTTT; CDR3aa: CASSSGLAGTDTQYF
j_gene: TRBJ1-2; abundance: few; d_gene: -; len: 15; v_gene: TRBV2; CDR3nt: TGTGCCAGCAGTAACGGATTGGGTCCGAACTATGGCTACACCTTC; CDR3aa: CASSNGLGPNYGYTF
j_gene: TRBJ2-5; abundance: many; d_gene: -; len: 14; v_gene: TRBV3-1; CDR3nt: TGTGCCAGCAGCCAACTAACTCGTTCAGAGACCCAGTACTTC; CDR3aa: CASSQLTRSETQYF
j_gene: TRBJ2-7; abundance: many; d_gene: -; len: 14; v_gene: TRBV3-1; CDR3nt: TGTGCCAGCAGCCTTCAATCTTCCACTCGCGAGCAGTACTTC; CDR3aa: CASSLQSSTREQYF
j_gene: TRBJ2-7; abundance: many; d_gene: TRBD2; len: 15; v_gene: TRBV7-2; CDR3nt: TGTGCCAGCAGCCCAAACCTACTAGCGTTTTACGAGCAGTACTTC; CDR3aa: CASSPNLLAFYEQYF
j_gene: TRBJ2-5; abundance: many; d_gene: TRBD2; len: 15; v_gene: TRBV7-2; CDR3nt: TGTGCCAGCAGCCCTGGACTGCGGGGGGAAGAGACCCAGTACTTC; CDR3aa: CASSPGLRGEETQYF
j_gene: TRBJ2-7; abundance: many; d_gene: -; len: 14; v_gene: TRBV6-4; CDR3nt: TGTGCCAGTTCCCCCCGGGACGGAAACTACGAGCAGTACTTC; CDR3aa: CASSPRDGNYEQYF
j_gene: TRBJ2-4; abundance: many; d_gene: -; len: 15; v_gene: TRBV5-1; CDR3nt: TGCGCCAGCAGCTTGGTTCGCGGGGCCAAAAACATTCAGTACTTC; CDR3aa: CASSLVRGAKNIQYF
j_gene: TRBJ2-2; abundance: many; d_gene: -; len: 17; v_gene: TRBV9; CDR3nt: TGTGCCAGCACGGTTTCTGCGGGGGCTCCGAACACCGGGGAGCTGTTTTTT; CDR3aa: CASTVSAGAPNTGELFF
j_gene: TRBJ1-1; abundance: many; d_gene: TRBD1; len: 15; v_gene: TRBV11-2; CDR3nt: TGTGCCAGCAGCGCGAGACAGGGATTGAACACTGAAGCTTTCTTT; CDR3aa: CASSARQGLNTEAFF
j_gene: TRBJ2-2; abundance: many; d_gene: -; len: 15; v_gene: TRBV5-1; CDR3nt: TGCGCCAGCAGGGAATCGGCGCGGGTCACCGGGGAGCTGTTTTTT; CDR3aa: CASRESARVTGELFF
j_gene: TRBJ2-2; abundance: many; d_gene: TRBD1; len: 14; v_gene: TRBV10-3; CDR3nt: TGTGCCATGAGACAGGGCCCGAACACCGGGGAGCTGTTTTTT; CDR3aa: CAMRQGPNTGELFF
j_gene: TRBJ2-3; abundance: few; d_gene: -; len: 16; v_gene: TRBV6-6; CDR3nt: TGTGCCAGCAGTTCGACCCGCAGGTTCGGCACAGATACGCAGTATTTT; CDR3aa: CASSSTRRFGTDTQYF
j_gene: TRBJ1-3; abundance: many; d_gene: -; len: 16; v_gene: TRBV6-1; CDR3nt: TGTGCCAGCAGTGAAGCAGACGCTTCTCTTGGAAACACCATATATTTT; CDR3aa: CASSEADASLGNTIYF
j_gene: TRBJ2-3; abundance: many; d_gene: TRBD1; len: 17; v_gene: TRBV7-2; CDR3nt: TGTGCCAGCAGCTTAGCAGGGAGGACAGGGGTCGCAGATACGCAGTATTTT; CDR3aa: CASSLAGRTGVADTQYF
j_gene: TRBJ1-5; abundance: few; d_gene: TRBD1; len: 15; v_gene: TRBV27; CDR3nt: TGTGCCAGCAGACCGGGACAGGGTTCTTATCAGCCCCAGCATTTT; CDR3aa: CASRPGQGSYQPQHF
j_gene: TRBJ2-2; abundance: few; d_gene: TRBD2; len: 17; v_gene: TRBV5-1; CDR3nt: TGCGCCAGCAGCCTAGGACTAGCGGGGAGAAACACCGGGGAGCTGTTTTTT; CDR3aa: CASSLGLAGRNTGELFF
j_gene: TRBJ2-2; abundance: -; d_gene: TRBD1; len: 14; v_gene: TRBV7-6; CDR3nt: TGTGCCAGCAGCTTGGGACAGGGGCGAACTCAACCGGTTTTT; CDR3aa: CASSLGQGRTQPVF
j_gene: TRBJ2-7; abundance: many; d_gene: TRBD2; len: 14; v_gene: TRBV5-8; CDR3nt: TGTGCCAGCAGTCGACTAGCGGGCCTTCTGGAGCAGTACTTC; CDR3aa: CASSRLAGLLEQYF
j_gene: TRBJ1-1; abundance: many; d_gene: -; len: 17; v_gene: TRBV7-7; CDR3nt: TGTGCTAGCAGCTTAGGGCCCGACAGACCCATGAACACTGAAGCTTTCTTT; CDR3aa: CASSLGPDRPMNTEAFF
j_gene: TRBJ1-1; abundance: -; d_gene: -; len: 14; v_gene: TRBV6-1; CDR3nt: TGTGCCAGCAGTACCCGGGGAGGATGGACTGAAGCTTTCTTT; CDR3aa: CASSTRGGWTEAFF
j_gene: TRBJ1-4; abundance: -; d_gene: -; len: 17; v_gene: TRBV5-4; CDR3nt: TGTGCCAGCAGCTTGATCGGGTCGGAGGCAACTAATGAAAAACTGTTTTTT; CDR3aa: CASSLIGSEATNEKLFF
j_gene: TRBJ1-5; abundance: many; d_gene: TRBD1; len: 19; v_gene: TRBV27; CDR3nt: TGTGCCAGCAGTAAGTTCCTAATAGCCGGGACAGGGGGCGGTCAGCCCCAGCATTTT; CDR3aa: CASSKFLIAGTGGGQPQHF